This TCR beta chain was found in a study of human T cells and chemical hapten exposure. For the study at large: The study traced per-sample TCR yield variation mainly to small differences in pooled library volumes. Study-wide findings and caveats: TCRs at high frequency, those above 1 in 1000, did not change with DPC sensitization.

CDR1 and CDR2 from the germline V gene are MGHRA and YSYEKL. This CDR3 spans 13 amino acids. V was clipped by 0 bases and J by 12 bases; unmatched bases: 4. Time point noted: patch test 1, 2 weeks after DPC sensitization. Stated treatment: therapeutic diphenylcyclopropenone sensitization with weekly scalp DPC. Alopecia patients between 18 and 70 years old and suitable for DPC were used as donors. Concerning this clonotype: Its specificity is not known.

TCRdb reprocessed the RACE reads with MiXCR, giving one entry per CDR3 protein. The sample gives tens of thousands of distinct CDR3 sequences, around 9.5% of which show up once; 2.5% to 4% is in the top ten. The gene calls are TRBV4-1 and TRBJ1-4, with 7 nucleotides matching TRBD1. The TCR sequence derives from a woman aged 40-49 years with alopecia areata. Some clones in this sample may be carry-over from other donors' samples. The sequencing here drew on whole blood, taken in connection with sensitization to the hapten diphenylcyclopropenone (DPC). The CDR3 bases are TGCGCCAGCAGCCAAGATGAGGGACAGCAACTGTTTTTT. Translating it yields CASSQDEGQQLFF.